This passage covers 27 T cell receptor beta chains from one sample sequenced in a study of molecular identifiers for immune sequencing clone quantification. Via MiXCR, TCRdb re-called the PCR reads, giving one row per CDR3 protein. This table has around 100,000 distinct CDR3 sequences, around 30% appearing once. Sequenced sample: naive CD8+ T cells from blood, with Jurkat cell RNA spiked in. Subset meaning: FACS-sorted CD8+CD4-CCR7+CD45RA+ naive T cells. These receptor sequences come from a human donor in good health. Some libraries in this study had Jurkat cell RNA spiked in.

This clonotype was seen more than once but under ten times. The chain has TRBV13 and TRBJ2-5; D might be TRBD2 (6 bases). This CDR3 spans 14 amino acids. V was clipped by 5 bases and J by 2 bases, with 12 bases between them. Germline CDR1 PRHDT, CDR2 FYEKMQ (reference sequence). CDR3 sequence reads: CASSDPGGQETQYF. The CDR3 nucleotides read TGTGCCAGCAGCGACCCTGGAGGGCAAGAGACCCAGTACTTC.

Concerning this clonotype: An end of the junction differs from the germline gene, which may be a read error. This rearrangement joins TRBV4-3 to TRBJ2-5, with 11 bases identical to TRBD2. The CDR3 consists of 15 residues. CDR1 LGHNA and CDR2 YSLEER come from the germline V gene. The CDR3 spells CASSQETSGKETPYF. The CDR3 nucleotides read TGCGCCAGCAGCCAAGAGACTAGCGGGAAAGAGACCCCGTACTTC.

In its sample, this clonotype was seen many times. The chain joins TRBV28 to TRBJ2-2; D unclear. The germline V gene has CDR1 MDHEN and CDR2 SYDVKM. V was shortened by 7 bases and J by 1 base, with 10 bases between the two germline ends. The CDR3 is 14 amino acids. The CDR3, as DNA: TGTGCCAGCATTTTCCGACTGAACACCGGGGAGCTGTTTTTT. This sequence encodes CASIFRLNTGELFF.

Details on this clonotype: One end of the junction varies from germline; a read error may be responsible. The rearrangement joins TRBV2 to TRBJ2-2, with 14 bases aligning to TRBD2. The CDR3 sequence is 18 residues long. Germline-derived CDR1 and CDR2 are SNHLY and FYNNEI. The DNA for the CDR3 is TGTGCCAACAGTAAGCGACTAGCGGGAGGGCAGGACACCGGGGAGCTGTTTTTT. Translated, it gives CANSKRLAGGQDTGELFF.

In its sample, this clonotype was seen a few times. The genes are TRBV5-6 and TRBJ2-7; the D is unclear. The CDR3 spans 14 residues. CDR1 SGHDT and CDR2 YYEEEE come from the germline V gene. The V end lost 2 bases, the J end lost 0 bases, and 9 bases lay between the germline ends. CDR3 nucleotides: TGTGCCAGCAGCTTCGGGTCAAGCTCCTACGAGCAGTACTTC. It specifies CASSFGSSSYEQYF.

This sequence joins TRBV13 and TRBJ2-3; no firm D call. The V end was cut by 2 bases, the J end by 4 bases, with 4 bases between. The CDR3 contains 12 residues. CDR1 and CDR2 from the germline V gene are PRHDT and FYEKMQ (reference sequence). The CDR3 region has the DNA TGTGCCAGCAGCTTAATTTCAGATACGCAGTATTTT. It codes for CASSLISDTQYF.

The chain has TRBV3-1 and TRBJ2-4, with D possibly being TRBD2 (5 bases). The CDR3 sequence is 16 residues long. The V gene's germline CDR1 is LGHDT and CDR2 YNNKEL (reference sequence). The germline V and J ends were trimmed by 6 bases and 1 base, with 16 bases remaining between them. The CDR3 loop is CASSPPEGLAKNIQYF. CDR3 sequence (DNA): TGTGCCAGCAGTCCCCCAGAGGGCTTGGCCAAAAACATTCAGTACTTC.

This clonotype occurred many times. This chain joins TRBV28 and TRBJ2-5, with a possible D match to TRBD2 (5 bases). The CDR3 loop spans 22 amino acids. The germline V gene encodes CDR1 MDHEN and CDR2 SYDVKM. The V end was cut by 6 bases, the J end by 4 bases, with 39 bases between. This chain's CDR3 is CASSGPSWGDSFEDVYVETQYF. The CDR3 bases are TGTGCCAGCAGCGGACCTTCCTGGGGAGACTCCTTCGAAGATGTCTATGTAGAGACCCAGTACTTC.

In regard to this clonotype: This may arise from a read error, as a much more abundant clone is one base away. V gene TRBV15 combines with J gene TRBJ2-3; D is possibly TRBD1 or TRBD2 (6 bases each). There are 12 residues in the CDR3. The germline CDR1 and CDR2 sequences are LNHNV and YYDKDF (reference sequence). This chain's CDR3 is CAASRGGDTQYF. The CDR3 DNA is TGTGCCGCCAGCAGAGGGGGGGATACGCAGTATTTT.

This clonotype occurred many times. V gene TRBV24-1 combines with J gene TRBJ2-1; 10 positions match TRBD1. Germline trimming cut 9 bases from V and 3 bases from J; bases unmatched to any gene: 1. Germline V gene data show CDR1 as KGHDR and CDR2 as SFDVKD. The CDR3 extends over 13 amino acids. CDR3 DNA: TGTGCCACCGGGACAGGGGTCTACAATGAGCAGTTCTTC. This translates into CATGTGVYNEQFF.

This clonotype was observed a few times. The genes are TRBV20-1 and TRBJ2-3, with 11 bases fitting TRBD2. The CDR3 is 21 residues long. J was trimmed by 3 bases and V by 5 bases; bases with no gene match: 25. Germline CDR1 DFQATT, CDR2 SNEGSKA (reference sequence). CDR3 sequence (DNA): TGCAGTGCTCACCCCAGGACCGTGTTAGCGGGAGGGCCTGATAGGACAGATACGCAGTATTTT. Translated: CSAHPRTVLAGGPDRTDTQYF.

There are a few counts of this clonotype. The chain joins TRBV5-8 to TRBJ2-3; the D call may be TRBD1 or TRBD2 (5 bases each). The CDR3 is made up of 13 amino acids. CDR1 is SGHTS, CDR2 YDEGEE, per germline. Trimming removed 3 bases from V and 4 bases from J, with 9 bases in between. The CDR3 protein is CASSWLGADTQYF. CDR3 DNA sequence: TGTGCCAGCAGCTGGTTGGGGGCAGATACGCAGTATTTT. Drawing the rest from reference TRBV5-8 and TRBJ2-3, the complete variable domain is EAGVTQSPTHLIKTRGQQATLRCSPISGHTSVYWYQQALGLGLQFLLWYDEGEERNRGNFPPRFSGRQFPNYSSELNVNALELEDSALYLCASSWLGADTQYFGPGTRLTVL.

This clonotype was seen only a few times. The rearrangement joins TRBV28 to TRBJ2-3, with D possibly matching TRBD2 (6 bases). The V end was cut by 5 bases, the J end by 4 bases, with 13 bases between. In germline, CDR1 is MDHEN, CDR2 SYDVKM. The CDR3 runs 14 residues. CDR3 bases: TGTGCCAGCAGTCATTACGGGAGCCCAGATACGCAGTATTTT. Residues: CASSHYGSPDTQYF.

In its sample, this clonotype was seen many times. The CDR3 loop reads CASPCRVGLGEQYF. As DNA, the CDR3 is TGTGCCAGCCCCTGTCGAGTCGGTCTGGGCGAGCAGTACTTC. The chain combines TRBV28 with TRBJ2-7, with D hard to call. V lost 8 bases and J 6 bases, leaving 20 bases between the germline ends. CDR3 length: 14 amino acids. Germline lookup yields CDR1 MDHEN and CDR2 SYDVKM.

The chain is built from TRBV4-3 and TRBJ2-7; the D gene could be TRBD1 or TRBD2 (5 bases each). The CDR3 totals 14 residues. The V gene's germline CDR1 is LGHNA and CDR2 YSLEER. V gave up 1 base and J gave up 3 bases, with 10 bases separating them. The CDR3 protein is CASSQGPGRYEQYF. DNA of the CDR3: TGCGCCAGCAGCCAAGGACCGGGGCGCTACGAGCAGTACTTC.

This clonotype came up many times. The chain links TRBV27 to TRBJ1-5; TRBD1 might be the D (6 bases). CDR1 is MNHEY and CDR2 is SMNVEV in the germline V gene (reference sequence). Deletions cut 5 bases from V and 0 bases from J, with 11 bases between. The CDR3 totals 15 residues. The CDR3 region has the DNA TGTGCCAGCAGTCCTGGACAGTATAGCAATCAGCCCCAGCATTTT. It translates to CASSPGQYSNQPQHF.

On this clonotype: A much more abundant neighbour one base away suggests this may be a read error. V usage is TRBV5-3 and J usage is TRBJ2-3; the D gene is possibly TRBD2 (6 bases). TRBV5-3 is treated as an ORF (open reading frame) with a function not yet certain. The CDR3 length is 15 residues. In DNA, the CDR3 is TGTGCCAGCAGCTTGGGACTTCTTAGATCAGATACGCTGTATTTT. It translates to CASSLGLLRSDTLYF.

This clonotype showed up just a few times. The J gene is TRBJ2-7, the V gene TRBV7-9, with D possibly being TRBD1 (6 bases). V was pared by 4 bases and J by 2 bases, with 18 bases between. Per the germline V gene, CDR1 is SEHNR and CDR2 is FQNEAQ (reference sequence). This CDR3 has 16 residues. CDR3 protein: CASSSLTGAKTYEQYF. For the CDR3, the DNA is TGTGCCAGCAGCTCGTTGACAGGTGCTAAAACCTACGAGCAGTACTTC.

A remark on this clonotype: At one boundary the junction diverges from the germline segment, which might be a read error. The V gene is TRBV9, the J gene TRBJ2-3, with D perhaps matching TRBD2 (7 bases). Germline CDR1 and CDR2: SGDLS and YYNGEE. The CDR3 has 15 amino acids. CDR3: CASSPEGGRPDTLYF. Here the CDR3 DNA reads TGTGCCAGCAGCCCAGAGGGGGGGCGGCCAGATACGCTGTATTTT.

This clonotype has a handful of counts. V gene TRBV29-1 combines with J gene TRBJ2-2, with TRBD2 matching over 8 bases. Germline trimming cut 7 bases from V and 4 bases from J; bases unmatched to any gene: 5. Germline V gene data show CDR1 as SQVTM and CDR2 as ANQGSEA. This CDR3 has 13 residues. CDR3 sequence: CSARLALTGELFF. The CDR3 region has the DNA TGCAGCGCCCGACTAGCGCTCACCGGGGAGCTGTTTTTT.

This chain joins TRBV7-2 and TRBJ2-5; D uncertain. Per the germline V gene, CDR1 is SGHTA and CDR2 is FQGNSA. V was trimmed by 1 base and J by 4 bases, leaving 16 bases between them. The CDR3 has 16 amino acids. In DNA, the CDR3 is TGTGCCAGCAGCTTAGGCGGCGGCTATGGAGTAGAGACCCAGTACTTC. This translates into CASSLGGGYGVETQYF. Variable domain in full (rest from reference TRBV7-2 and TRBJ2-5): GAGVSQSPSNKVTEKGKDVELRCDPISGHTALYWYRQSLGQGLEFLIYFQGNSAPDKSGLPSDRFSAERTGGSVSTLTIQRTQQEDSAVYLCASSLGGGYGVETQYFGPGTRLLVL.

Many counts were recorded for this clonotype. The chain is built from TRBV20-1 and TRBJ1-5; D ambiguous. Trimming removed 0 bases from V and 6 bases from J, with 12 bases in between. In germline, CDR1 is DFQATT, CDR2 SNEGSKA (reference sequence). The CDR3 is 14 amino acids. This chain's CDR3 is CSARDLRDTQPQHF. The DNA of the CDR3 is TGCAGTGCTAGAGATCTTAGGGATACTCAGCCCCAGCATTTT.

This clonotype was picked up many times. This chain links TRBV29-1 with TRBJ2-3; 8 bases are a match to TRBD2. The CDR3 has 12 amino acids. J lost 7 bases, V lost 8 bases, and 8 bases had no gene match. Germline V gene data show CDR1 as SQVTM and CDR2 as ANQGSEA. CDR3 in DNA: TGCAGCCCATACACTAGCGGCAATACGCAGTATTTT. Encoded protein: CSPYTSGNTQYF.

The chain employs TRBV7-6 and TRBJ2-1; no clear D gene. Germline values: CDR1 SGHVS, CDR2 FNYEAQ. Trimming took 4 bases from V and 5 from J, leaving 12 bases between them. CDR3 length: 14 residues. CDR3 sequence reads: CASSSSGPNNEQFF. DNA of the CDR3: TGTGCCAGCAGCTCGTCCGGGCCAAACAATGAGCAGTTCTTC.

This clonotype was seen many times. The gene calls are TRBV28 and TRBJ1-1; 7 positions agree with TRBD1. V dropped 8 bases and J dropped 2; count of bases not matched to a gene: 8. The CDR3 is 14 residues long. Germline CDR1 and CDR2: MDHEN and SYDVKM. CDR3 coding DNA: TGTGCCAGCGTGACAGGGATGGGAAACACTGAAGCTTTCTTT. It yields the protein CASVTGMGNTEAFF.

The V gene is TRBV28, the J gene TRBJ2-5; 11 bases are a match to TRBD1. The CDR3 is 19 residues long. Per germline, CDR1 MDHEN and CDR2 SYDVKM. V lost 5 bases, J lost 3 bases, and 17 bases stayed unmatched. This CDR3 reads CASSTNSFNRDRGEETQYF. The CDR3 DNA is TGTGCCAGCAGTACGAATAGTTTCAACCGGGACAGGGGGGAAGAGACCCAGTACTTC.

This clonotype has a count of ten or more. This chain joins TRBV5-5 and TRBJ2-3, with TRBD2 matching 9 bases. Trimming took 4 bases from V and 0 from J; bases not matched to a gene: 3. This CDR3 has 15 amino acids. Per germline, CDR1 SGHKS and CDR2 YYEKEE (reference sequence). The CDR3 nucleotides read TGTGCCAGCAGCAAGCTAGCGGGGAGCACAGATACGCAGTATTTT. This gives the protein CASSKLAGSTDTQYF.